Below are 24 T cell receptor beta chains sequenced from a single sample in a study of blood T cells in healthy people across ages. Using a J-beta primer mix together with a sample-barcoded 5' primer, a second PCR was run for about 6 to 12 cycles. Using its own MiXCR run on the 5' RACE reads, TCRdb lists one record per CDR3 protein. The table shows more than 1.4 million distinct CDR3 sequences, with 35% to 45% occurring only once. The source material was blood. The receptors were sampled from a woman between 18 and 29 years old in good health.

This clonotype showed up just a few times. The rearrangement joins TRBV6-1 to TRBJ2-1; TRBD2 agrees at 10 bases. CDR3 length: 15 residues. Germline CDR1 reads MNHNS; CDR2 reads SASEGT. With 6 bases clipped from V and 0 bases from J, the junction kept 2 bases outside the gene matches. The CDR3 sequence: CASRAGGSSYNEQFF. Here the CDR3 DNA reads TGTGCCAGCAGAGCGGGAGGGAGCTCCTACAATGAGCAGTTCTTC.

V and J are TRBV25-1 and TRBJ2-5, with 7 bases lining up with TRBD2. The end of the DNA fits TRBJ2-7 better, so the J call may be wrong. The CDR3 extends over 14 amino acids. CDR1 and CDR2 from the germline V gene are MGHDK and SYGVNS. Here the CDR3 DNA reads TGTGCCAGCAGTGTCTCCGGGACTACCCGCGAGCAGTACTTC. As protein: CASSVSGTTREQYF.

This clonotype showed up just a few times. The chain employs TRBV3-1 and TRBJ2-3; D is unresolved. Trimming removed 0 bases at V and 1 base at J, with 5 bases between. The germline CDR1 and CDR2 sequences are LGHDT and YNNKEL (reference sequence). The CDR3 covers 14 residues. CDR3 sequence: CASSQDYGTDTQYF. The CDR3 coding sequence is TGTGCCAGCAGCCAAGATTACGGCACAGATACGCAGTATTTT.

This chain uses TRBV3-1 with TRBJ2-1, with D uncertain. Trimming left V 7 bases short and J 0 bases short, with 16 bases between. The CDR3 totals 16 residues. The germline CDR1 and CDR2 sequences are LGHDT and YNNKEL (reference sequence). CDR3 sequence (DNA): TGTGCCAGCACCCACGGAACTTCAAGCTCCTACAATGAGCAGTTCTTC. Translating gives CASTHGTSSSYNEQFF.

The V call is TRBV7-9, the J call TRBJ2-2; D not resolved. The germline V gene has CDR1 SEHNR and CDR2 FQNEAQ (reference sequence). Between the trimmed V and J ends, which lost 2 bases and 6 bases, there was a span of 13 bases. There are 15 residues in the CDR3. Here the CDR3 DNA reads TGTGCCAGCAGCTTACTCGCGCAGGTCCCCGGGGAGCTGTTTTTT. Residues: CASSLLAQVPGELFF.

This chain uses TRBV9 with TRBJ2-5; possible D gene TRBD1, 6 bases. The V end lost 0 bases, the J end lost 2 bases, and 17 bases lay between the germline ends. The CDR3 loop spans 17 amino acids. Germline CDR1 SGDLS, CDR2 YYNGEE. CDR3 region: CASSVGARGGAQETQYF. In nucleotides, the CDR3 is TGTGCCAGCAGCGTAGGTGCCAGGGGTGGGGCACAAGAGACCCAGTACTTC.

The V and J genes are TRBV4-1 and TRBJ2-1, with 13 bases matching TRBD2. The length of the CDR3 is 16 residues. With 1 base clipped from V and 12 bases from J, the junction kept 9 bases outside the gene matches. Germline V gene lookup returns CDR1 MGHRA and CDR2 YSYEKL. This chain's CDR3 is CASSQGLAGGSGTQFF. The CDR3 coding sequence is TGCGCCAGCAGCCAAGGACTAGCGGGAGGCTCCGGGACGCAGTTCTTC.

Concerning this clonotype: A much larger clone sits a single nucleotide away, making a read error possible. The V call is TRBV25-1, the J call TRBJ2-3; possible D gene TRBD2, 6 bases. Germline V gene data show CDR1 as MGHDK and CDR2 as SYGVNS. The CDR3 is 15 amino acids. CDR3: CASSPSRGSTGTQYF. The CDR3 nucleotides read TGTGCCAGCAGTCCCAGCCGGGGGAGCACAGGTACGCAGTATTTT. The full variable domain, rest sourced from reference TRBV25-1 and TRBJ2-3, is EADIYQTPRYLVIGTGKKITLECSQTMGHDKMYWYQQDPGMELHLIHYSYGVNSTEKGDLSSESTVSRIRTEHFPLTLESARPSHTSQYLCASSPSRGSTGTQYFGPGTRLTVL.

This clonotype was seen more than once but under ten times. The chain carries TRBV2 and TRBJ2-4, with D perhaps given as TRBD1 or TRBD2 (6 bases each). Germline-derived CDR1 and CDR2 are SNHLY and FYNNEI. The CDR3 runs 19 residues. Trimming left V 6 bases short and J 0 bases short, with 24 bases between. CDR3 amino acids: CASSHSDGGSSLAKNIQYF. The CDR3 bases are TGTGCCAGCAGCCACTCTGACGGGGGCAGTAGTCTAGCCAAAAACATTCAGTACTTC.

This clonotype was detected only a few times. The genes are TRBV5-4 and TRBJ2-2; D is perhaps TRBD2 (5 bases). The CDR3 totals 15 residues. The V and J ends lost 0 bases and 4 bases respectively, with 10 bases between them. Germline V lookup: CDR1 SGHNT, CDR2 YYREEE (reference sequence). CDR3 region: CASSLDRRGTGELFF. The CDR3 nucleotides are TGTGCCAGCAGCTTGGACAGACGGGGCACCGGGGAGCTGTTTTTT.

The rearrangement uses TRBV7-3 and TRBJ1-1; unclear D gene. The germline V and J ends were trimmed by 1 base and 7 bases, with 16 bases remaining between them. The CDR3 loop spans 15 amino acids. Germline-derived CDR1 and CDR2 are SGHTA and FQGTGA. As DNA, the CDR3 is TGTGCCAGCAGCTTAATTCCCGGCCCTTCGGGTGAAGCTTTCTTT. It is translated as CASSLIPGPSGEAFF.

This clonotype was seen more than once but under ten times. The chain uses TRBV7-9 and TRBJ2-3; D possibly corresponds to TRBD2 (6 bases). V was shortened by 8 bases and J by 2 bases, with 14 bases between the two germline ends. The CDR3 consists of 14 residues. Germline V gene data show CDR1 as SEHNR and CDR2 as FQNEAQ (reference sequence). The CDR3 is CASLVAGITDTQYF. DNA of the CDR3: TGTGCCAGCTTAGTGGCGGGGATCACAGATACGCAGTATTTT.

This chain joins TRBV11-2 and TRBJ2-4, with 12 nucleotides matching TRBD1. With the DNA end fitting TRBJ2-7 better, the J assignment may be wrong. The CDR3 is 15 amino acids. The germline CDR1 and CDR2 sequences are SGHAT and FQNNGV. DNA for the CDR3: TGTGCCAGCAGCGCGCCGGGACAGGGGGCTTTCGAGCAGTACTTC. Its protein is CASSAPGQGAFEQYF.

CDR3 region: CASSVIMNTEAFF. The CDR3 DNA reads TGTGCCAGTAGTGTAATCATGAACACTGAAGCTTTCTTT. V is TRBV19 and J is TRBJ1-1; no firm D call. The CDR3 is 13 residues long. Germline CDR1 is LNHDA and CDR2 is SQIVND (reference sequence). V was shortened by 5 bases and J by 0 bases, with 7 bases between the two germline ends.

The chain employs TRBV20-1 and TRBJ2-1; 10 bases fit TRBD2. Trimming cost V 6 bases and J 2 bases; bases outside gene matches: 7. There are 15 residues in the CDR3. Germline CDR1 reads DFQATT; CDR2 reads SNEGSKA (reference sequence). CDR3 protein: CSATHSGRPYNEQFF. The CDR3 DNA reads TGCAGTGCGACTCATAGCGGGAGGCCCTACAATGAGCAGTTCTTC.

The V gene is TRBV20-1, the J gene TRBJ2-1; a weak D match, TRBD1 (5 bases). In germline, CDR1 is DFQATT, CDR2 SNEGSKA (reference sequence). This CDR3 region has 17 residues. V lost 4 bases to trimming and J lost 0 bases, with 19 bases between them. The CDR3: CSAKDSAPLPSYNEQFF. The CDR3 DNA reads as TGCAGTGCTAAAGACAGCGCCCCTCTTCCCTCCTACAATGAGCAGTTCTTC.

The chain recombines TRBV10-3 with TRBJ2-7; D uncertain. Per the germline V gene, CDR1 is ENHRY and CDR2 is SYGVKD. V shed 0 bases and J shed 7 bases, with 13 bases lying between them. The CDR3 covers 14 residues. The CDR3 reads CAISESSPASEQYF. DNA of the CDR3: TGTGCCATCAGTGAGTCTAGCCCCGCTAGTGAGCAGTACTTC.

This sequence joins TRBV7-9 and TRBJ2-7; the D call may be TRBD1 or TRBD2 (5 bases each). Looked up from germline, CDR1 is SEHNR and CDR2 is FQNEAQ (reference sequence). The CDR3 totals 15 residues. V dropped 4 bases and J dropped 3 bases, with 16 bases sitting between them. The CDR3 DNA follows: TGTGCCAGCAGCTATCAGGGAGTTCGAGGCTACGAGCAGTACTTC. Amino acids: CASSYQGVRGYEQYF.

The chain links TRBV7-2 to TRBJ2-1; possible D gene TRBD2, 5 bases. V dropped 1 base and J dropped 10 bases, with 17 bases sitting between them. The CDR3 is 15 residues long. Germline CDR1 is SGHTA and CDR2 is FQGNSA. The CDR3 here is CASSLVSVSAGEQFF. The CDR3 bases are TGTGCCAGCAGCTTAGTGTCCGTTAGCGCCGGCGAGCAGTTCTTC.

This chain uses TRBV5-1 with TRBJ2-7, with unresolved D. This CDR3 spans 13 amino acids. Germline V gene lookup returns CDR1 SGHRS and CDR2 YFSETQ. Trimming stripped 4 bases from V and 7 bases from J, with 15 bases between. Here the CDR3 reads CASSVVADNEQYF. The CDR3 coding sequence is TGCGCCAGCAGCGTGGTGGCAGACAATGAGCAGTACTTC.

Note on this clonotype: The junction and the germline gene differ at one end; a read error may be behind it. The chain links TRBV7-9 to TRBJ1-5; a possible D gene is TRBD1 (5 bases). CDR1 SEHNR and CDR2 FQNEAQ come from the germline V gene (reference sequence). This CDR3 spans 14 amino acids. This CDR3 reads CARSLEGANQPQHF. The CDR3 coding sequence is TGTGCCAGAAGCTTAGAAGGGGCAAATCAGCCCCAGCATTTT.

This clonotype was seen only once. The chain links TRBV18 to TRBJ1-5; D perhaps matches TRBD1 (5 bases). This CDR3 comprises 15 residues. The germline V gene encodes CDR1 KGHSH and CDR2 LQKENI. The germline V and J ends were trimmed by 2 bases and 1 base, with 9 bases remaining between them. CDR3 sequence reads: CASSPEGASNQPQHF. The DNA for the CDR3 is TGTGCCAGCTCACCAGAAGGGGCGAGCAATCAGCCCCAGCATTTT.

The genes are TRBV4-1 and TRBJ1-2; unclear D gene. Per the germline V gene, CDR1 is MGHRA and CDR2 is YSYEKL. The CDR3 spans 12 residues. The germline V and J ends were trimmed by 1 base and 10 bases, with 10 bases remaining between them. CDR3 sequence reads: CASSQGLSDYTF. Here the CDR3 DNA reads TGCGCCAGCAGCCAAGGTCTGTCAGACTACACCTTC.

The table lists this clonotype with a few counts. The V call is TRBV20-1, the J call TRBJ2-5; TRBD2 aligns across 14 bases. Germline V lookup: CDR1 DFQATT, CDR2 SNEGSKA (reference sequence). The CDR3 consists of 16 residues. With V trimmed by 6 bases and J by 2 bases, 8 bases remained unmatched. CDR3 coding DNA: TGCAGTGCCCCCCGGACTAGCGGGGGGATACAAGAGACCCAGTACTTC. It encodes CSAPRTSGGIQETQYF.